The next 30 T cell receptor beta chains were all read from a single sample in a study of radiotherapy plus CTLA-4 blockade in lung cancer. The data were produced by immunoSEQ multiplex PCR, yet TCRdb's version contains in-frame clones alone and is incomplete. The profile shows 45,000 to 60,000 clones, 77% of them singletons. The source was peripheral blood, collected from a patient treated with radiotherapy plus ipilimumab. The receptors here all came from a human donor with non-small cell lung cancer whose response to radiotherapy plus ipilimumab could not be evaluated.

V usage is TRBV9 and J usage is TRBJ2-7; TRBD2 is a possible D gene (5 bases). Trimming shortened V by 3 bases and J by 1 base, and 8 bases separated the two germline ends. This CDR3 has 13 residues. Germline lookup yields CDR1 SGDLS and CDR2 YYNGEE. CDR3 nucleotide sequence: TGTGCCAGCAGCGGCGGAGGTTCCTACGAGCAGTACTTC. Amino acid sequence: CASSGGGSYEQYF.

The V and J genes are TRBV7-2 and TRBJ2-5; D not certain. This CDR3 region has 13 residues. V was trimmed by 1 base and J by 2 bases, leaving 5 bases between them. CDR1 and CDR2 from the germline V gene are SGHTA and FQGNSA. The CDR3 DNA is TGTGCCAGCAGCTTAGACAGTCAAGAGACCCAGTACTTC. Protein: CASSLDSQETQYF. Supplemented by reference TRBV7-2 and TRBJ2-5, the full variable domain reads GAGVSQSPSNKVTEKGKDVELRCDPISGHTALYWYRQSLGQGLEFLIYFQGNSAPDKSGLPSDRFSAERTGGSVSTLTIQRTQQEDSAVYLCASSLDSQETQYFGPGTRLLVL.

This chain links TRBV30 with TRBJ1-5; tentatively, D is TRBD1 (5 bases). The CDR3 runs 14 residues. CDR1 GTSNPN and CDR2 SVGIG come from the germline V gene (reference sequence). The V gene lost 3 bases and the J gene lost 4 bases, with 13 bases spanning the gap. This CDR3 reads CAWSRGGGNQPQHF. CDR3 in DNA: TGTGCCTGGAGCCGCGGGGGGGGGAATCAGCCCCAGCATTTT.

The V gene is TRBV9, the J gene TRBJ1-2; TRBD1 agrees at 7 bases. The V segment lost 0 bases and the J segment 0 bases; nucleotides outside the gene matches: 2. Per the germline V gene, CDR1 is SGDLS and CDR2 is YYNGEE. The CDR3 covers 15 residues. DNA of the CDR3: TGTGCCAGCAGCGTAGAAACAGGGGCTAACTATGGCTACACCTTC. Translating it yields CASSVETGANYGYTF.

This sequence joins TRBV7-9 and TRBJ1-5; 8 bases map to TRBD1. Germline-derived CDR1 and CDR2 are SEHNR and FQNEAQ (reference sequence). V was clipped by 5 bases and J by 0 bases; unmatched bases: 3. This CDR3 is built from 15 residues. The CDR3 DNA is TGTGCCAGCAGCATGACAGGGGATAGCAATCAGCCCCAGCATTTT. Its protein is CASSMTGDSNQPQHF.

The CDR3: CASSLSTARGGRDGDEQYF. The CDR3 region has the DNA TGCGCCAGCAGCTTGTCCACGGCGCGGGGGGGGCGCGACGGCGACGAGCAGTACTTC. This chain uses TRBV5-1 with TRBJ2-7; 9 bases map to TRBD2. The CDR3 runs 19 residues. Germline CDR1 is SGHRS and CDR2 is YFSETQ. The junction had 19 bases not matched to a gene; V was cut back by 1 base and J by 5 bases.

The V call is TRBV7-2, the J call TRBJ1-3; tentative D call: TRBD1 (6 bases). There are 14 residues in the CDR3. CDR1 and CDR2 from the germline V gene are SGHTA and FQGNSA. Trimming pared 10 bases from V and 4 bases from J, leaving 17 bases between. The CDR3 is CAMQVGGRGNTIYF. As DNA, the CDR3 is TGTGCCATGCAAGTGGGGGGGCGAGGAAACACCATATATTTT. The whole variable domain, remainder taken from reference TRBV7-2 and TRBJ1-3, is GAGVSQSPSNKVTEKGKDVELRCDPISGHTALYWYRQSLGQGLEFLIYFQGNSAPDKSGLPSDRFSAERTGGSVSTLTIQRTQQEDSAVYLCAMQVGGRGNTIYFGEGSWLTVV.

V and J are TRBV7-9 and TRBJ1-4; possibly TRBD1 for D (6 bases). The CDR3 has 16 residues. V was cut by 1 base and J by 4 bases, with 13 bases left in between. Germline CDR1 reads SEHNR; CDR2 reads FQNEAQ (reference sequence). CDR3 DNA sequence: TGTGCCAGCAGCTTAGGGCTGGGGGCTGGTAATGAAAAACTGTTTTTT. Its translation is CASSLGLGAGNEKLFF.

This clone showed up just once. The chain has TRBV11-2 and TRBJ2-7; D uncertain. Germline loops: CDR1 SGHAT, CDR2 FQNNGV. The CDR3 totals 11 residues. V lost 4 bases, J lost 4 bases, and 5 bases lay in between. DNA of the CDR3: TGTGCCAGCAGCTCCAAATACGAGCAGTACTTC. The encoded protein is CASSSKYEQYF.

The chain is built from TRBV2 and TRBJ1-5, with D perhaps TRBD1 (6 bases). The CDR3 length is 15 residues. Trimming took 4 bases from V and 0 from J, leaving 10 bases between them. The germline gives CDR1 SNHLY, CDR2 FYNNEI. The CDR3: CASSGTGISNQPQHF. DNA of the CDR3: TGTGCCAGCAGTGGTACAGGGATTAGCAATCAGCCCCAGCATTTT. The whole variable domain, remainder taken from reference TRBV2 and TRBJ1-5, is EPEVTQTPSHQVTQMGQEVILRCVPISNHLYFYWYRQILGQKVEFLVSFYNNEISEKSEIFDDQFSVERPDGSNFTLKIRSTKLEDSAMYFCASSGTGISNQPQHFGDGTRLSIL.

The chain couples TRBV9 to TRBJ2-7; no firm D call. The CDR3 length is 11 residues. Trimming removed 4 bases at V and 2 bases at J, with 4 bases between. The germline CDR1 and CDR2 sequences are SGDLS and YYNGEE. The CDR3 DNA sequence: TGTGCCAGCAGCACACCCTACGAGCAGTACTTC. It yields the protein CASSTPYEQYF.

V is TRBV15 and J is TRBJ2-7; 8 bases agree with TRBD1. With V trimmed by 6 bases and J by 3 bases, 1 base remained unmatched. The CDR3 loop spans 12 amino acids. The germline gives CDR1 LNHNV, CDR2 YYDKDF (reference sequence). For the CDR3, the DNA is TGTGCCACCAGAGACAGGGGCTACGAGCAGTACTTC. It codes for CATRDRGYEQYF.

The V gene is TRBV5-4, the J gene TRBJ2-1, with 9 bases identical to TRBD2. Per germline, CDR1 SGHNT and CDR2 YYREEE (reference sequence). This CDR3 is 15 amino acids long. Trimming at V came to 4 bases and at J to 7 bases, leaving 9 bases not matched to a gene. This CDR3 reads CASSPDGGRVNEQFF. The CDR3, as DNA: TGTGCCAGCAGCCCGGATGGCGGGAGGGTTAATGAGCAGTTCTTC.

CDR3 protein: CASSEGQRYEQFF. CDR3 DNA sequence: TGTGCCAGCAGTGAAGGACAGAGGTATGAGCAGTTCTTC. The J gene is TRBJ2-1, the V gene TRBV6-4; D perhaps matches TRBD1 (6 bases). The germline V gene has CDR1 MRHNA and CDR2 SNTAGT. The CDR3 is 13 amino acids. Trimming shortened V by 3 bases and J by 8 bases, and 11 bases separated the two germline ends.

A few counts support this clone. The chain couples TRBV5-5 to TRBJ1-4; 9 positions agree with TRBD1. The CDR3 totals 16 residues. Trimming took 3 bases from V and 6 from J; bases not matched to a gene: 9. The germline V gene encodes CDR1 SGHKS and CDR2 YYEKEE (reference sequence). The CDR3 coding sequence is TGTGCCAGCAGCTCGGGACAGGGTAGTTTTTATGAAAAACTGTTTTTT. Translating it yields CASSSGQGSFYEKLFF. Looking up the rest from reference TRBV5-5 and TRBJ1-4 gives the full variable domain: DAGVTQSPTHLIKTRGQQVTLRCSPISGHKSVSWYQQVLGQGPQFIFQYYEKEERGRGNFPDRFSARQFPNYSSELNVNALLLGDSALYLCASSSGQGSFYEKLFFGSGTQLSVL.

The rearrangement uses TRBV18 and TRBJ2-3; TRBD1 aligns across 9 bases. The CDR3 has 17 amino acids. The germline V gene encodes CDR1 KGHSH and CDR2 LQKENI. V shed 0 bases and J 4 bases; nucleotides not matched to a gene: 8. CDR3 coding DNA: TGTGCCAGCTCACCACCCTCGGGACAGGGTGGTTCAGATACGCAGTATTTT. Translating gives CASSPPSGQGGSDTQYF.

The CDR3 spells CASSLVLGFGSKGRTEAFF. DNA of the CDR3: TGCGCCAGCAGCTTGGTTTTGGGGTTCGGGTCAAAGGGGAGGACTGAAGCTTTCTTT. The J gene is TRBJ1-1, the V gene TRBV5-1, with D perhaps TRBD1 (5 bases). Germline CDR1 reads SGHRS; CDR2 reads YFSETQ. The CDR3 is made up of 19 amino acids. Deletions cut 0 bases from V and 5 bases from J, with 26 bases between.

The chain employs TRBV2 and TRBJ2-5; TRBD2 agrees at 8 bases. The CDR3 runs 13 residues. The V gene end was trimmed by 4 bases and the J gene end by 4 bases; junction bases not matched to a gene: 2. Germline values: CDR1 SNHLY, CDR2 FYNNEI. The CDR3 nucleotides read TGTGCCAGCAGTGGGGCGGGGGGAGAGACCCAGTACTTC. Its protein is CASSGAGGETQYF. Full variable domain (rest looked up from reference TRBV2 and TRBJ2-5): EPEVTQTPSHQVTQMGQEVILRCVPISNHLYFYWYRQILGQKVEFLVSFYNNEISEKSEIFDDQFSVERPDGSNFTLKIRSTKLEDSAMYFCASSGAGGETQYFGPGTRLLVL.

The chain links TRBV4-2 to TRBJ2-7, with D tentatively TRBD1 (5 bases). V lost 0 bases, J lost 2 bases, and 8 bases lay in between. Germline lookup yields CDR1 LGHNA and CDR2 YNFKEQ. The CDR3 runs 14 residues. The CDR3, as DNA: TGTGCCAGCAGCCAAGATGGGGCAACCTACGAGCAGTACTTC. This translates into CASSQDGATYEQYF.

J is TRBJ2-2 and V is TRBV12-5, with D uncertain. From germline, CDR1 is LGHNT and CDR2 FRNRAP. CDR3 length equals 11 residues. Trimming removed 5 bases from V and 5 bases from J, with 3 bases in between. CDR3 loop: CASGRTGELFF. CDR3 nucleotides: TGTGCTAGTGGTCGTACCGGGGAGCTGTTTTTT.

This clone was observed a few times. The DNA of the CDR3 is TGTGCCAGCAGCCCTAGCAGCTCCTACAATGAGCAGTTCTTC. It translates to CASSPSSSYNEQFF. The chain has TRBV7-2 and TRBJ2-1, with D possibly TRBD2 on 5 matching bases. Trimming shortened V by 5 bases and J by 0 bases, and 8 bases separated the two germline ends. CDR1 is SGHTA, CDR2 FQGNSA, per germline. This CDR3 comprises 14 residues.

The chain employs TRBV19 and TRBJ2-1; the D is unclear. With 1 base removed from V and 4 bases from J, the gap between germline ends came to 8 bases. CDR3 size: 14 residues. Looked up from germline, CDR1 is LNHDA and CDR2 is SQIVND (reference sequence). Here the CDR3 reads CASSIVLTYNEQFF. CDR3 DNA sequence: TGTGCCAGTAGTATAGTACTTACTTACAATGAGCAGTTCTTC.

The J gene is TRBJ2-3, the V gene TRBV25-1; 9 nucleotides agree with TRBD2. The V gene end was trimmed by 5 bases and the J gene end by 3 bases; junction bases not matched to a gene: 6. CDR1 and CDR2 from the germline V gene are MGHDK and SYGVNS. The CDR3 totals 15 residues. The CDR3 spells CASSLAGAYTDTQYF. In nucleotides, the CDR3 is TGTGCCAGCAGTTTAGCGGGAGCCTATACAGATACGCAGTATTTT. The whole variable domain, filled in from reference TRBV25-1 and TRBJ2-3, reads EADIYQTPRYLVIGTGKKITLECSQTMGHDKMYWYQQDPGMELHLIHYSYGVNSTEKGDLSSESTVSRIRTEHFPLTLESARPSHTSQYLCASSLAGAYTDTQYFGPGTRLTVL.

This chain uses TRBV4-3 with TRBJ1-1; 11 bases align to TRBD1. There are 14 residues in the CDR3. V shed 4 bases, J shed 5 bases, and the junction held 3 bases outside the gene matches. The V gene's germline CDR1 is LGHNA and CDR2 YSLEER. Here the CDR3 DNA reads TGCGCCAGCAGCCCAGGGACAGGGGGTACTGAAGCTTTCTTT. It yields the protein CASSPGTGGTEAFF.

This clone showed up just a few times. V gene TRBV6-1 combines with J gene TRBJ2-5; D possibly corresponds to TRBD2 (5 bases). CDR3 length: 13 residues. V lost 5 bases to trimming and J lost 5 bases, with 12 bases between them. The germline V gene encodes CDR1 MNHNS and CDR2 SASEGT. In nucleotides, the CDR3 is TGTGCCAGCAGTCGAGAGGGCTCGGAGACCCAGTACTTC. Its protein is CASSREGSETQYF.

This chain joins TRBV5-1 and TRBJ2-5; TRBD2 matches 8 bases. Germline V lookup: CDR1 SGHRS, CDR2 YFSETQ. The ends lost 3 bases at V and 1 base at J; junction bases unmatched: 2. CDR3 length equals 14 residues. CDR3 coding DNA: TGCGCCAGCAGCTCGGGGGGGGGCCAAGAGACCCAGTACTTC. This sequence encodes CASSSGGGQETQYF.

This sequence joins TRBV15 and TRBJ2-3, with 8 bases aligning to TRBD2. Germline V gene sequence: CDR1 LNHNV, CDR2 YYDKDF (reference sequence). The ends lost 0 bases at V and 2 bases at J; junction bases unmatched: 7. The CDR3 totals 17 residues. The CDR3 sequence is CATSRDRGGFLTDTQYF. The CDR3 DNA follows: TGTGCCACCAGCAGAGATCGGGGGGGGTTCCTCACAGATACGCAGTATTTT.

This clone occurred once. The chain employs TRBV7-2 and TRBJ2-7, with a weak D call TRBD2 (5 bases). Germline V CDR1 and CDR2: SGHTA, FQGNSA. V lost 6 bases, J lost 0 bases, and 15 bases lay in between. CDR3 length: 15 residues. The CDR3 loop is CASSRDGSPSYEQYF. The CDR3 DNA reads as TGTGCCAGCAGTCGGGATGGGTCTCCCTCCTACGAGCAGTACTTC. Using reference TRBV7-2 and TRBJ2-7 for the parts outside the CDR3, the full variable domain is GAGVSQSPSNKVTEKGKDVELRCDPISGHTALYWYRQSLGQGLEFLIYFQGNSAPDKSGLPSDRFSAERTGGSVSTLTIQRTQQEDSAVYLCASSRDGSPSYEQYFGPGTRLTVT.

The rearrangement joins TRBV27 to TRBJ2-1, with no clear D. The CDR3 covers 13 residues. Per the germline V gene, CDR1 is MNHEY and CDR2 is SMNVEV (reference sequence). V was trimmed by 6 bases and J by 9 bases, leaving 15 bases between them. The CDR3 DNA is TGTGCCAGCAGAGCTCCGGGTGGCGGTGAGCAGTTCTTC. Its protein is CASRAPGGGEQFF.

J is TRBJ2-2 and V is TRBV28, with D possibly TRBD1 on 6 matching bases. The germline gives CDR1 MDHEN, CDR2 SYDVKM. CDR3 length: 15 residues. Trimming shortened V by 6 bases and J by 6 bases, and 17 bases separated the two germline ends. The CDR3 coding sequence is TGTGCCAGCAGCCTACCGGGACAAGGTCCCGGGGAGCTGTTTTTT. Its translation: CASSLPGQGPGELFF.